Below, 20 T cell receptor beta chains from the same sample are listed, as sequenced in a study of T cells in Graves' hyperthyroidism and ophthalmopathy. It was RNA transcripts that yielded the amplified TCR beta CDR3 regions. The primer set for the first-round RT-PCR of the TCR CDR3 was HTBI. TCRdb used MiXCR to reprocess the multiplex PCR reads, holding one entry per CDR3 protein. The table lists fewer than 350,000 distinct CDR3 sequences, roughly 19% of them singletons, with approximately 35% in the top ten. The sample taken for sequencing was blood. These receptors were taken from a man aged 50-60 years with Graves' ophthalmopathy.

This rearrangement joins TRBV20-1 to TRBJ2-2, with TRBD1 matching over 7 bases. The junction had 5 bases not matched to a gene; V was cut back by 0 bases and J by 1 base. The germline V gene encodes CDR1 DFQATT and CDR2 SNEGSKA (reference sequence). The CDR3 covers 16 residues. This CDR3 is CSARDLRQGNTGELFF. CDR3 in DNA: TGCAGTGCTAGAGATCTTCGACAGGGGAACACCGGGGAGCTGTTTTTT.

The chain combines TRBV6-4 with TRBJ2-1; tentatively, D is TRBD1 (5 bases). CDR3 length: 13 residues. Germline-derived CDR1 and CDR2 are MRHNA and SNTAGT. V was trimmed by 5 bases and J by 8 bases, leaving 13 bases between them. The CDR3 protein is CASSYTRGDEQFF. Here the CDR3 DNA reads TGTGCCAGCAGTTACACAAGGGGTGATGAGCAGTTCTTC.

This clonotype has a count of ten or more. The V and J genes are TRBV15 and TRBJ1-2, with 8 bases matching TRBD1. Per germline, CDR1 LNHNV and CDR2 YYDKDF (reference sequence). CDR3 size: 15 residues. Losses at the gene ends were 1 base for V and 2 bases for J; bases not matched to a gene: 3. The CDR3, as DNA: TGTGCCACCAGCAGAGGTCAGGGGGCGAACTATGGCTACACCTTC. The encoded protein is CATSRGQGANYGYTF.

This clonotype was seen repeatedly, ten times or more. This sequence joins TRBV30 and TRBJ1-2, with D tentatively TRBD1 (5 bases). The CDR3 is 14 amino acids. The germline CDR1 and CDR2 sequences are GTSNPN and SVGIG (reference sequence). Trimming removed 0 bases at V and 2 bases at J, with 10 bases between. DNA for the CDR3: TGTGCCTGGAGTGTGAGGGGCTCCAACTATGGCTACACCTTC. This translates into CAWSVRGSNYGYTF.

This clonotype was counted at least ten times. The chain has TRBV3-1 and TRBJ1-1, with D unclear. Trimming left V 2 bases short and J 5 bases short, with 12 bases between. Germline CDR1 LGHDT, CDR2 YNNKEL (reference sequence). The CDR3 sequence is 14 residues long. CDR3 region: CASSQKPDQTEAFF. The CDR3 DNA is TGTGCCAGCAGCCAAAAACCCGATCAGACTGAAGCTTTCTTT.

This clonotype was recorded at least ten times. This rearrangement joins TRBV2 to TRBJ1-5, with a weak D call TRBD1 (6 bases). The germline gives CDR1 SNHLY, CDR2 FYNNEI. The CDR3 length is 12 residues. V was shortened by 4 bases and J by 9 bases, with 10 bases between the two germline ends. The CDR3 nucleotides are TGTGCCAGCAGTGTGCTAGGGGGGCCCCAGCATTTT. It yields the protein CASSVLGGPQHF.

This clonotype has a handful of counts. The chain employs TRBV11-2 and TRBJ2-7; TRBD2 agrees at 14 bases. The CDR3 is 18 amino acids. Germline V gene data show CDR1 as SGHAT and CDR2 as FQNNGV. With 4 bases clipped from V and 5 bases from J, the junction kept 13 bases outside the gene matches. The CDR3 region is CASSSHLGTSGSMDEQYF. The CDR3 bases are TGTGCCAGCAGCTCGCATCTTGGGACTAGCGGGAGCATGGACGAGCAGTACTTC.

V is TRBV5-4 and J is TRBJ1-1; D gene uncertain. Germline loops: CDR1 SGHNT, CDR2 YYREEE (reference sequence). This CDR3 is 14 amino acids long. Trimming left V 1 base short and J 4 bases short, with 11 bases between. The CDR3: CASSLSQAGTEAFF. CDR3 in DNA: TGTGCCAGCAGCTTGAGTCAGGCAGGCACTGAAGCTTTCTTT.

This chain uses TRBV30 with TRBJ1-3; TRBD1 aligns across 8 bases. This CDR3 is built from 16 residues. Looked up from germline, CDR1 is GTSNPN and CDR2 is SVGIG (reference sequence). The J segment lost 4 bases and the V segment lost 2 bases, leaving 10 bases of the junction unmatched. The CDR3 DNA is TGTGCCTGGAGTCTCTGGCAGGGGGCCGAAGGAAACACCATATATTTT. It translates to CAWSLWQGAEGNTIYF.

The V and J genes are TRBV29-1 and TRBJ2-3; TRBD2 matches 7 bases. In germline, CDR1 is SQVTM, CDR2 ANQGSEA. The V segment lost 0 bases and the J segment 0 bases; nucleotides outside the gene matches: 3. The CDR3 contains 15 residues. DNA of the CDR3: TGCAGCGTTGAAGAAGGGAGGGCTAGCACAGATACGCAGTATTTT. This codes for CSVEEGRASTDTQYF.

Only a few counts were recorded for this clonotype. This rearrangement joins TRBV6-1 to TRBJ1-5; D gene ambiguous. Germline V CDR1 and CDR2: MNHNS, SASEGT. The CDR3 length is 15 residues. The V and J ends lost 1 base and 0 bases respectively, with 7 bases between them. CDR3 sequence reads: CASSEEAYSNQPQHF. DNA of the CDR3: TGTGCCAGCAGTGAAGAAGCCTATAGCAATCAGCCCCAGCATTTT.

J is TRBJ2-3 and V is TRBV5-1, with 8 bases matching TRBD2. This CDR3 is built from 17 residues. The J segment lost 2 bases and the V segment lost 4 bases, leaving 12 bases of the junction unmatched. From germline, CDR1 is SGHRS and CDR2 YFSETQ. This chain's CDR3 is CASSPGLADYYTDTQYF. The CDR3 DNA sequence: TGCGCCAGCAGCCCCGGACTAGCCGATTACTACACAGATACGCAGTATTTT.

This clonotype was detected a few times. The rearrangement joins TRBV12-5 to TRBJ2-1, with 8 bases fitting TRBD2. The CDR3 is made up of 15 amino acids. Germline assignment: CDR1 LGHNT and CDR2 FRNRAP. J gave up 5 bases and V 3 bases, and 6 bases lay outside the gene matches. CDR3 DNA: TGTGCTAGTGGTTTCACTAGCGGAGGACACAATGAGCAGTTCTTC. This sequence encodes CASGFTSGGHNEQFF.

This clonotype was picked up one time. The chain uses TRBV12-3 or TRBV12-4 and TRBJ2-7; no definite D call. This CDR3 is built from 12 residues. Trimming pared 5 bases from V and 6 bases from J, leaving 11 bases between. The CDR3 DNA sequence: TGTGCCAGCAGTGTCTTGGCGGTCGAGCAGTACTTC. As protein: CASSVLAVEQYF.

V gene TRBV5-1 combines with J gene TRBJ2-5; 8 bases fit TRBD2. Germline CDR1 is SGHRS and CDR2 is YFSETQ. The CDR3 totals 15 residues. The trim removed 0 bases at V and 5 bases at J, leaving 6 bases unmatched. CDR3 DNA: TGCGCCAGCAGCTTGGAGGCGGGAGGCGGGGAGACCCAGTACTTC. Protein: CASSLEAGGGETQYF.

This clonotype was picked up many times. This chain links TRBV7-8 with TRBJ1-1, with D hard to call. Germline-derived CDR1 and CDR2 are SGHVS and FQNEAQ. The CDR3 is 12 residues long. V was cut by 3 bases and J by 4 bases, with 6 bases left in between. The CDR3 nucleotides are TGTGCCAGCAGCTTTTCGCGCACTGAAGCTTTCTTT. It encodes CASSFSRTEAFF.

This clonotype showed up just a few times. The genes are TRBV19 and TRBJ1-5; maybe TRBD1 (6 bases). The CDR3 covers 14 residues. Trimming pared 6 bases from V and 6 bases from J, leaving 15 bases between. Germline V gives CDR1 LNHDA, CDR2 SQIVND (reference sequence). The CDR3 here is CASRAQGGPQPQHF. The CDR3 coding sequence is TGTGCCAGTAGAGCACAGGGAGGGCCTCAGCCCCAGCATTTT.

The chain has TRBV11-2 and TRBJ2-1; possibly TRBD1 for D (5 bases). The CDR3 sequence is 12 residues long. The germline gives CDR1 SGHAT, CDR2 FQNNGV. Trimming stripped 7 bases from V and 7 bases from J, with 11 bases between. The CDR3 DNA follows: TGTGCCAGCACCCTGGGGCCAAATGAGCAGTTCTTC. Translation: CASTLGPNEQFF.

This clonotype was seen repeatedly, ten times or more. The chain uses TRBV20-1 and TRBJ2-1; D may correspond to TRBD1 or TRBD2 (6 bases each). The CDR3 is made up of 15 amino acids. Germline loops: CDR1 DFQATT, CDR2 SNEGSKA (reference sequence). V lost 3 bases to trimming and J lost 7 bases, with 19 bases between them. In DNA, the CDR3 is TGCAGTGCTAGTGGGGGGCTAGCGTCGACGAATGAGCAGTTCTTC. This gives the protein CSASGGLASTNEQFF.

The sample holds many counts of this clonotype. V gene TRBV6-5 combines with J gene TRBJ2-4; TRBD2 might be the D (5 bases). V shed 0 bases and J shed 8 bases, with 17 bases lying between them. Germline CDR1 is MNHEY and CDR2 is SVGAGI. The CDR3 totals 16 residues. CDR3 sequence: CASSYSIGAYGDIQYF. The CDR3 DNA sequence: TGTGCCAGCAGTTACTCGATAGGAGCCTACGGGGACATTCAGTACTTC.